These T cell receptor beta chains were read from a single sample in a study of blood T cell repertoires in COVID-19. Profiling relied on immunoSEQ multiplex PCR, and the TCRdb table lists in-frame clones only, not all of them. This sample has more than 250,000 clones, with approximately 88% found just once. The sample consisted of PBMCs or T cells enriched from blood (not recorded which). The receptor set was obtained from a middle-aged woman with acute COVID-19. Both conserved end residues are part of each CDR3. D genes are given only for firm matches. Rows give clone size only sometimes, using once, few, many, or a class for an expanded clone.

cdr3_length,clone_size,j_call,d_call,v_call,cdr3_aa,cdr3_nt
15,-,TRBJ2-4,-,TRBV4-1,CASSQDQSAKNIQYF,TGCGCCAGCAGCCAAGATCAGTCAGCCAAAAACATTCAGTACTTC
11,-,TRBJ1-1,-,TRBV20-1,CSAYVNTEAFF,TGCAGTGCTTATGTGAACACTGAAGCTTTCTTT
12,-,TRBJ2-2,-,TRBV12-3/TRBV12-4,CASSHSQVELFF,TGTGCCAGCAGTCACTCACAGGTGGAGCTGTTTTTT
14,-,TRBJ1-3,-,TRBV6-5,CASRPGRSGNTIYF,TGTGCCAGCAGACCCGGGAGGTCTGGAAACACCATATATTTT
13,-,TRBJ1-5,-,TRBV19,CASSIRQQQPQHF,TGTGCCAGTAGTATTAGACAGCAGCAGCCCCAGCATTTT
15,-,TRBJ1-4,-,TRBV19,CASSRFEGFDAKLFF,TGTGCCAGTAGTAGATTCGAGGGTTTCGACGCAAAACTGTTTTTT
15,-,TRBJ2-7,TRBD2,TRBV28,CASRPGLAVAYEQYF,TGTGCCAGCAGACCGGGACTAGCGGTTGCCTACGAGCAGTACTTC
15,-,TRBJ2-2,-,TRBV11-2,CASSLETGTTGELFF,TGTGCCAGCAGCTTAGAGACGGGAACCACCGGGGAGCTGTTTTTT
14,-,TRBJ2-1,TRBD2,TRBV20-1,CSASKGLADNEQFF,TGCAGTGCTAGTAAAGGACTAGCGGACAATGAGCAGTTCTTC
14,-,TRBJ2-7,TRBD1,TRBV28,CACVPGGQGYEQYF,TGTGCCTGCGTCCCGGGGGGACAGGGTTACGAGCAGTACTTC
14,few,TRBJ1-6,-,TRBV27,CASSPQSQGSPLHF,TGTGCCAGCAGTCCCCAGAGCCAGGGATCACCCCTCCACTTT
14,-,TRBJ1-5,TRBD1,TRBV15,CATSSDRGVQPQHF,TGTGCCACCAGCAGTGACAGGGGGGTTCAGCCCCAGCATTTT
18,-,TRBJ2-2,TRBD2,TRBV7-2,CASSPVLAGAANTGELFF,TGTGCCAGCAGCCCCGTACTAGCGGGAGCGGCGAACACCGGGGAGCTGTTTTTT
14,once,TRBJ2-2,-,TRBV10-3,CAISTSIGTGELFF,TGTGCCATCAGCACTAGCATAGGGACCGGGGAGCTGTTTTTT
15,-,TRBJ2-7,TRBD2,TRBV5-1,CASSVGTSGNYEQYF,TGCGCCAGCAGCGTGGGGACTAGCGGGAACTACGAGCAGTACTTC
16,-,TRBJ1-2,-,TRBV5-1,CASSFTAQGGGYGYTF,TGCGCCAGCAGCTTTACCGCCCAGGGTGGTGGCTATGGCTACACCTTC
16,-,TRBJ2-1,TRBD2,TRBV7-8,CASSLVWTSGYNEQFF,TGTGCCAGCAGCTTAGTATGGACTAGCGGTTACAATGAGCAGTTCTTC
15,-,TRBJ2-3,TRBD2,TRBV7-9,CASSFTSGSTDTQYF,TGTGCCAGCAGCTTCACTAGCGGTAGCACAGATACGCAGTATTTT
13,once,TRBJ1-1,-,TRBV15,CATSRAESGEAFF,TGTGCCACCAGCAGAGCGGAGTCCGGTGAAGCTTTCTTT
17,-,TRBJ2-3,TRBD2,TRBV3-1/TRBV3-2,CASSPTGLAGVADTQYF,TGTGCCAGCAGCCCAACGGGACTAGCGGGAGTCGCAGATACGCAGTATTTT
12,-,TRBJ2-7,-,TRBV6-5,CASSSAEYEQYF,TGTGCCAGCAGTTCAGCGGAATACGAGCAGTACTTC
15,-,TRBJ2-7,-,TRBV24-1,CATSDPRTGAYEQYF,TGTGCCACCAGTGACCCGCGCACAGGTGCCTATGAGCAGTACTTC
17,-,TRBJ2-1,TRBD2,TRBV9,CASSVSRTSGGLNEQFF,TGTGCCAGCAGCGTAAGTCGGACTAGCGGAGGGTTGAATGAGCAGTTCTTC
15,-,TRBJ2-2,TRBD1,TRBV3-1/TRBV3-2,CASSQTHRGPVELFF,TGTGCCAGCAGCCAAACCCACAGGGGTCCCGTGGAGCTGTTTTTT
15,-,TRBJ2-1,TRBD2,TRBV27,CASRPGLAVNNEQFF,TGTGCCAGCAGGCCCGGACTAGCGGTAAACAATGAGCAGTTCTTC
13,-,TRBJ2-1,-,TRBV9,CASSSSSYNEQFF,TGTGCCAGCAGCAGTAGCTCCTACAATGAGCAGTTCTTC
14,few,TRBJ1-5,-,TRBV9,CASSADSLNQPQHF,TGTGCCAGCAGCGCCGACAGTCTCAATCAGCCCCAGCATTTT
13,-,TRBJ1-4,-,TRBV30,CAWSGTYKGKLFF,TGTGCCTGGAGTGGGACATACAAAGGAAAACTGTTTTTT
17,-,TRBJ1-5,TRBD1,TRBV28,CASSFPQGAGSNQPQHF,TGTGCCAGCAGTTTTCCACAGGGGGCGGGAAGCAATCAGCCCCAGCATTTT
17,-,TRBJ1-1,-,TRBV18,CASSPRTVARGNTEAFF,TGTGCCAGCTCACCACGCACAGTGGCCCGGGGGAACACTGAAGCTTTCTTT
15,-,TRBJ2-1,TRBD2,TRBV7-7,CASSRTSEHYDEQFF,TGTGCTAGCAGCCGAACTAGCGAACATTACGATGAGCAGTTCTTC
15,-,TRBJ1-2,TRBD1,TRBV28,CASSSPGQGNYGYTF,TGTGCCAGCAGTTCCCCGGGACAGGGGAACTATGGCTACACCTTC
15,-,TRBJ2-5,-,TRBV9,CASSVGAVEEETQYF,TGTGCCAGCAGCGTAGGGGCAGTGGAGGAGGAGACCCAGTACTTC
17,few,TRBJ2-7,TRBD2,TRBV6-1,CASSEWGSGRSGYEQYF,TGTGCCAGCAGTGAATGGGGTAGCGGGAGGTCGGGCTACGAGCAGTACTTC
15,-,TRBJ1-5,TRBD1,TRBV5-8,CASSNRQGAKQPQHF,TGTGCCAGCAGCAATCGACAGGGGGCCAAACAGCCCCAGCATTTT
15,-,TRBJ1-5,-,TRBV19,CASSASRAKNQPQHF,TGTGCCAGTAGTGCGAGCCGTGCAAAAAATCAGCCCCAGCATTTT
16,-,TRBJ1-4,TRBD1,TRBV20-1,CSASSLGTAPNEKLFF,TGCAGTGCTAGTAGTTTAGGGACAGCACCTAATGAAAAACTGTTTTTT
14,-,TRBJ1-5,-,TRBV4-1,CASSQFSGNQPQHF,TGCGCCAGCAGCCAATTTTCGGGCAATCAGCCCCAGCATTTT
13,-,TRBJ2-6,-,TRBV2,CARQGTGANVLTF,TGTGCCAGGCAGGGTACTGGGGCCAACGTCCTGACTTTC
17,-,TRBJ1-2,TRBD1,TRBV24-1,CATSDTGTGEIGHGYTF,TGTGCCACCAGTGATACCGGGACAGGGGAAATTGGTCATGGCTACACCTTC
14,-,TRBJ2-7,TRBD1,TRBV10-3,CAISEGGQGYEQYF,TGTGCCATCAGTGAAGGCGGACAGGGATACGAGCAGTACTTC
14,-,TRBJ1-1,-,TRBV11-3,CASPVACRNTEAFF,TGTGCCAGCCCTGTCGCATGCAGGAACACTGAAGCTTTCTTT
15,-,TRBJ1-5,TRBD1,TRBV5-1,CASSLEAGQNQPQHF,TGCGCCAGCAGCTTGGAGGCGGGACAGAATCAGCCCCAGCATTTT
12,once,TRBJ1-1,-,TRBV11-3,CASSKRNTEAFF,TGTGCCAGCAGCAAGCGGAACACTGAAGCTTTCTTT
15,-,TRBJ2-5,TRBD2,TRBV4-2,CASSRGTSGQETQYF,TGTGCCAGCAGCCGGGGGACTAGCGGGCAAGAGACCCAGTACTTC
13,-,TRBJ2-5,TRBD1,TRBV5-4,CASSPGDRETQYF,TGTGCCAGCAGCCCCGGGGACAGGGAGACCCAGTACTTC
15,-,TRBJ2-5,TRBD1,TRBV5-1,CASSSPLTGQETQYF,TGCGCCAGCAGTTCCCCCCTGACAGGGCAAGAGACCCAGTACTTC
14,-,TRBJ2-2,TRBD1,TRBV6-5,CASRPTGGTGELFF,TGTGCCAGCAGACCGACAGGGGGCACCGGGGAGCTGTTTTTT
15,-,TRBJ1-1,-,TRBV27,CASSLSRVMNTEAFF,TGTGCCAGCAGTTTATCGAGGGTAATGAACACTGAAGCTTTCTTT
14,once,TRBJ1-1,-,TRBV19,CASSMADRNTEAFF,TGTGCCAGTAGTATGGCTGACAGGAACACTGAAGCTTTCTTT
15,-,TRBJ1-4,TRBD1,TRBV4-2,CASSQETGNNEKLFF,TGTGCCAGCAGCCAGGAGACAGGGAATAATGAAAAACTGTTTTTT
15,few,TRBJ2-1,-,TRBV5-1,CASSLVGGTYNEQFF,TGCGCCAGCAGCTTGGTAGGGGGAACCTACAATGAGCAGTTCTTC
16,many,TRBJ2-2,TRBD2,TRBV5-4,CASSLAASGKTGELFF,TGTGCCAGCAGCTTGGCGGCTAGCGGGAAAACCGGGGAGCTGTTTTTT
17,-,TRBJ1-1,TRBD1,TRBV27,CASSSRTGPKMNTEAFF,TGTGCCAGCAGTTCCCGGACAGGCCCAAAAATGAACACTGAAGCTTTCTTT
16,-,TRBJ2-2,TRBD2,TRBV11-2,CASSPGLAGRTGELFF,TGTGCCAGCAGCCCCGGACTAGCGGGTAGGACCGGGGAGCTGTTTTTT
13,once,TRBJ1-5,-,TRBV2,CASSRGQNQPQHF,TGTGCCAGCAGCAGGGGTCAGAATCAGCCCCAGCATTTT
15,-,TRBJ1-1,TRBD1,TRBV5-8,CARGTPGQGSTEAFF,TGTGCCAGAGGGACCCCCGGACAGGGGAGCACTGAAGCTTTCTTT